This T cell receptor (beta chain) was found in a study of CXCR3-negative and CXCR3-positive naive CD8 T cells. UMI-tagged TRB cDNA libraries were built via 5' RACE. TCRdb re-called the 5' RACE reads, yielding one record per CDR3 amino acid sequence without DNA. The sample holds some 120,000 distinct CDR3 sequences. Regarding this clonotype: Its antigen is still unknown.

The study, taken as a whole, reports: Surface CD5 was comparable between naive subsets; TCR strength was inferred from TRB CDR3 properties. TRB CDR3s of CXCR3-positive naive cells were more hydrophobic than those of CXCR3-negative naive cells.

CDR3 size: 14 residues. Looked up from germline, CDR1 is MDHEN and CDR2 is SYDVKM. The sequencing sample was made of naive CXCR3+ CD8+ T cells from blood. Subset defined: CD45RO-CCR7+CD27+CD95- naive CD8+ T cells expressing CXCR3 (TNR3+). The rearrangement uses TRBV28 and TRBJ2-1; TCRdb picks TRBD2, but there is no DNA to check that call. The source is a human donor in good health. Some clones in this sample may be carry-over from other donors' samples. The CDR3: CASRVAGPYNEQFF.